This T cell receptor (beta chain) was retrieved from a study of shared clonotypes between healthy human individuals. Study findings and constraints: Naive subsets generally had larger estimated richness than memory subsets.

When replicate PCRs were run on sorted subsets, they used around 200 ng DNA, about 31,000 T cell genomes. TCRdb keeps only in-frame clones here, not all; method: immunoSEQ multiplex PCR. The profile covers fewer than 800,000 clones, with about 91% appearing a single time and approximately 24% taken by the ten largest. Of note for this clone: Its antigen remains unknown.

Germline V gene lookup returns CDR1 SGHDT and CDR2 YYEEEE. V was cut by 0 bases and J by 4 bases, with 11 bases left in between. This CDR3 contains 15 residues. Naivety among CD8 cells was defined by CD45RO negativity and positive CCR7 selection, thereby excluding terminally differentiated effector memory CD45RA+ cells. Only Caucasian adults living in Nashville, Tennessee served as donors. This chain uses TRBV5-6 with TRBJ1-5; D is undetermined. The TCR comes from a man younger than 40 in good health. Sequenced material: naive CD8+ T cells sorted from blood. The DNA for the CDR3 is TGTGCCAGCAGCTTGGCCAGTTTTTATAATCAGCCCCAGCATTTT. This encodes CASSLASFYNQPQHF.